These 4 T cell receptor beta chains originate from one sample sequenced in a study of T-cell memory formation after mild COVID-19. Using its own MiXCR run on the 5' RACE reads, TCRdb lists one record per CDR3 protein. This sample has about 270,000 distinct CDR3 sequences, with over 15% found just once. Material: PBMCs or a T cell subset sorted from them (not recorded which). All receptors come from an adult woman who had mild COVID-19 (a few samples of this study predate the infection). Cell type and time point are not known.

This clonotype occurred many times. The chain joins TRBV6-1 to TRBJ2-7; D is ambiguous. Trimming pared 4 bases from V and 2 bases from J, leaving 18 bases between. Germline V gene sequence: CDR1 MNHNS, CDR2 SASEGT. The CDR3 contains 16 residues. The CDR3 region has the DNA TGTGCCAGCAGTGCCCCATTGTGGACGGTCACCTACGAGCAGTACTTC. Translation gives CASSAPLWTVTYEQYF.

This chain joins TRBV9 and TRBJ2-5; 9 bases align to TRBD1. CDR1 SGDLS and CDR2 YYNGEE come from the germline V gene. This CDR3 is 15 amino acids long. J gave up 4 bases and V 6 bases, and 10 bases lay outside the gene matches. The DNA of the CDR3 is TGTGCCAGCACACGACGGGACAGGGTGGGAGAGACCCAGTACTTC. Translated, it gives CASTRRDRVGETQYF.

This clonotype was recorded at least ten times. V usage is TRBV12-3 or TRBV12-4 and J usage is TRBJ2-5; TRBD1 aligns across 7 bases. This CDR3 comprises 13 residues. With V trimmed by 6 bases and J by 6 bases, 7 bases remained unmatched. This chain's CDR3 is CASRSTGEKTQYF. CDR3 nucleotides: TGTGCCAGCAGATCAACAGGGGAAAAGACCCAGTACTTC.

The rearrangement joins TRBV5-1 to TRBJ2-2; 8 bases line up with TRBD1. Germline V gene lookup returns CDR1 SGHRS and CDR2 YFSETQ. This CDR3 has 15 amino acids. Trimming cost V 0 bases and J 7 bases; bases outside gene matches: 5. The CDR3 DNA sequence: TGCGCCAGCAGCTTGGCCCAGGGGGCGAGCGGGGAGCTGTTTTTT. Its translation: CASSLAQGASGELFF.